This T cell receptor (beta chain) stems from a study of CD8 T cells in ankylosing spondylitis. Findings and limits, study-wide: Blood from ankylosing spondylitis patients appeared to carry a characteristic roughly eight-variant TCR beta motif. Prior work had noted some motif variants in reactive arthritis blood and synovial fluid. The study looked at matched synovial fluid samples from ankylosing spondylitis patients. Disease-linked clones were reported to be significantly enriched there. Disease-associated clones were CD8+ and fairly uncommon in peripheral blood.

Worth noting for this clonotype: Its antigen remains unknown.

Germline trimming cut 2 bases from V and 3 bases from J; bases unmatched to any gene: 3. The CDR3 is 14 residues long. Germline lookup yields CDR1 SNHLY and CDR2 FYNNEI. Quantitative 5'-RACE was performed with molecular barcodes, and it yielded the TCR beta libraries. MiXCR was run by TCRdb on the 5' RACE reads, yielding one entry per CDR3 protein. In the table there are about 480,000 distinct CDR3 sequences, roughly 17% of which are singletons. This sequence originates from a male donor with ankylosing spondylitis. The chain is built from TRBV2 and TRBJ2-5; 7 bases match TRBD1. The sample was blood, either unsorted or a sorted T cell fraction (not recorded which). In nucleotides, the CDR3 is TGTGCCAGCAGTGAAAGGGGACAGAAAGAGACCCAGTACTTC. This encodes CASSERGQKETQYF.